Listed below are T cell receptor beta chains from one sample, sequenced in a study of T cells in Graves' hyperthyroidism and ophthalmopathy. A single record per CDR3 protein comes from TCRdb applying MiXCR to the multiplex PCR reads. Among hundreds of thousands of distinct CDR3 sequences listed, approximately 14% were seen once. Source material: blood. All receptors come from a young woman with Graves' hyperthyroidism. Both conserved end residues are part of each CDR3. D genes are given only for firm matches. Size is stated for part of the rows, as once, few or many counts, or as a class when the clone is expanded.

V gene: TRBV7-9; J gene: TRBJ2-1; D gene: TRBD2; clone size: many; CDR3 DNA: TGTGCCACGGGGGGGCTCAGCGATGAGCAGTTCTTC; CDR3 protein: CATGGLSDEQFF
V gene: TRBV6-1; J gene: TRBJ1-2; D gene: NA; clone size: many; CDR3 DNA: TGTGCCAGCAGTGGGTTTAGGGGGAACTATGGCTACACCTTC; CDR3 protein: CASSGFRGNYGYTF
V gene: TRBV12-3/TRBV12-4; J gene: TRBJ1-2; D gene: TRBD1; clone size: NA; CDR3 DNA: TGTGCCAGCAGCACCGGGACAGGGAATGGCTACACCTTC; CDR3 protein: CASSTGTGNGYTF
V gene: TRBV4-1; J gene: TRBJ2-5; D gene: TRBD1; clone size: many; CDR3 DNA: TGCGCCAGCAGCCAAGGGACAGGGGAAGTAGAGACCCAGTACTTC; CDR3 protein: CASSQGTGEVETQYF
V gene: TRBV29-1; J gene: TRBJ2-1; D gene: TRBD1; clone size: many; CDR3 DNA: TGCAGCGGCACAGGGGGGATTTACAATGAGCAGTTCTTC; CDR3 protein: CSGTGGIYNEQFF
V gene: TRBV20-1; J gene: TRBJ2-7; D gene: NA; clone size: many; CDR3 DNA: TGCAGTGCTAGAGCCGATGGAAGGGGTTTCTTCTACGAGCAGTACTTC; CDR3 protein: CSARADGRGFFYEQYF
V gene: TRBV6-1; J gene: TRBJ1-4; D gene: NA; clone size: few; CDR3 DNA: TGTGCCAGTTCCCCGTGGGTAGAAGAAAAACTGTTTTTT; CDR3 protein: CASSPWVEEKLFF
V gene: TRBV19; J gene: TRBJ2-3; D gene: NA; clone size: many; CDR3 DNA: TGTGCCAGTAGAACAATGGGAGATACGCAGTATTTT; CDR3 protein: CASRTMGDTQYF
V gene: TRBV10-3; J gene: TRBJ2-3; D gene: TRBD2; clone size: few; CDR3 DNA: TGTGCCATCAGTGAGTCGATGCTAGCGGGACTCCGCACAGATACGCAGTATTTT; CDR3 protein: CAISESMLAGLRTDTQYF
V gene: TRBV5-1; J gene: TRBJ2-7; D gene: TRBD2; clone size: few; CDR3 DNA: TGCGCCAGCAGCTTGGCCTCTAGCGGGGGATTATCTTTCGCGCACCCCCATACATTATACGAGCAGTACTTC; CDR3 protein: CASSLASSGGLSFAHPHTLYEQYF
V gene: TRBV20-1; J gene: TRBJ2-1; D gene: TRBD2; clone size: many; CDR3 DNA: TGCAGTGCTAGAGAAGGGACTAGCATGAATGAGCAGTTCTTC; CDR3 protein: CSAREGTSMNEQFF
V gene: TRBV3-1; J gene: TRBJ2-1; D gene: TRBD2; clone size: many; CDR3 DNA: TGTGCCAGCAGCCAACGACTAGCGGGCTCCTACAATGAGCAGTTCTTC; CDR3 protein: CASSQRLAGSYNEQFF
V gene: TRBV11-2; J gene: TRBJ2-7; D gene: TRBD1; clone size: once; CDR3 DNA: TGTGCCAGCAGCCCCAACCCCCAGGGGGCCTACGAGCAGTACTTC; CDR3 protein: CASSPNPQGAYEQYF
V gene: TRBV11-2; J gene: TRBJ1-1; D gene: NA; clone size: many; CDR3 DNA: TGTGCCAGCAGCTTAGTGAGGGCGGACACTGAAGCTTTCTTT; CDR3 protein: CASSLVRADTEAFF
V gene: TRBV20-1; J gene: TRBJ2-3; D gene: TRBD2; clone size: NA; CDR3 DNA: TGCAGTGCTAGTTTAGCGGGGGCGAGGGATACGCAGTATTTT; CDR3 protein: CSASLAGARDTQYF
V gene: TRBV12-3/TRBV12-4; J gene: TRBJ1-1; D gene: NA; clone size: NA; CDR3 DNA: TGTGCCAGCAGTTTAGGGGGGGCTGGGAGCACTGAAGCTTTCTTT; CDR3 protein: CASSLGGAGSTEAFF
V gene: TRBV7-2; J gene: TRBJ2-7; D gene: NA; clone size: many; CDR3 DNA: TGTGCCAGCAGCTTAAACCGGGCGTTAGAGCAGTACTTC; CDR3 protein: CASSLNRALEQYF
V gene: TRBV5-1; J gene: TRBJ2-3; D gene: TRBD2; clone size: few; CDR3 DNA: TGCGCCAGCAGCTTGGGGACTAGCGGGGGGGCCGGTACGCAGTATTTT; CDR3 protein: CASSLGTSGGAGTQYF
V gene: TRBV12-3/TRBV12-4; J gene: TRBJ2-7; D gene: NA; clone size: many; CDR3 DNA: TGTGCCAGCAGTTTGGGAGATCAGCCGAGCGAGCAGTACTTC; CDR3 protein: CASSLGDQPSEQYF
V gene: TRBV9; J gene: TRBJ2-1; D gene: TRBD2; clone size: many; CDR3 DNA: TGTGCCAGCAGCCCTTCGGGGGGGAACTACAATGAGCAGTTCTTC; CDR3 protein: CASSPSGGNYNEQFF
V gene: TRBV6-5; J gene: TRBJ1-2; D gene: NA; clone size: many; CDR3 DNA: TGTGCCAGCAGTTACTCGCGGGTAGGGAGCTATGGCTACACCTTC; CDR3 protein: CASSYSRVGSYGYTF
V gene: TRBV12-3/TRBV12-4; J gene: TRBJ2-7; D gene: TRBD2; clone size: NA; CDR3 DNA: TGTGCCAGCAGTCCCGGACTAGCGGGGGGGCTGTACGAGCAGTACTTC; CDR3 protein: CASSPGLAGGLYEQYF
V gene: TRBV6-6; J gene: TRBJ2-5; D gene: NA; clone size: many; CDR3 DNA: TGTGCCAGCAGTTACTCCGGGTGGGAGACCCAGTACTTC; CDR3 protein: CASSYSGWETQYF
V gene: TRBV5-1; J gene: TRBJ2-2; D gene: NA; clone size: many; CDR3 DNA: TGCGCCAGCAGCTCCCGGACAGCATTCACCGGGGAGCTGTTTTTT; CDR3 protein: CASSSRTAFTGELFF
V gene: TRBV9; J gene: TRBJ2-1; D gene: NA; clone size: few; CDR3 DNA: TGTGCCAGCAGCGTAGGGAACAGGGAGGGGAATGAGCAGTTCTTC; CDR3 protein: CASSVGNREGNEQFF
V gene: TRBV27; J gene: TRBJ1-5; D gene: TRBD1; clone size: many; CDR3 DNA: TGTGCCAGCAGTTCGTCGAACAGGGGTGGCAATCAGCCCCAGCATTTT; CDR3 protein: CASSSSNRGGNQPQHF
V gene: TRBV6-2/TRBV6-3; J gene: TRBJ2-5; D gene: TRBD1; clone size: NA; CDR3 DNA: TGTGCCAGCAGGACCCGGGACAGGGAATTGGAAGAGACCCAGTACTTC; CDR3 protein: CASRTRDRELEETQYF
V gene: TRBV7-3; J gene: TRBJ2-3; D gene: NA; clone size: many; CDR3 DNA: TGTGCCAGCAGCTTAAATTCCCGGGATACGCAGTATTTT; CDR3 protein: CASSLNSRDTQYF
V gene: TRBV6-1; J gene: TRBJ1-6; D gene: NA; clone size: few; CDR3 DNA: TGTGCCAGCAGCCCTCAGACAGGCCTCTTTAATTCACCCCTCCACTTT; CDR3 protein: CASSPQTGLFNSPLHF
V gene: TRBV10-3; J gene: TRBJ2-5; D gene: NA; clone size: NA; CDR3 DNA: TGTGCCATCAGTGACGGGCAAGGTGAAGAGACCCAGTACTTC; CDR3 protein: CAISDGQGEETQYF
V gene: TRBV12-3/TRBV12-4; J gene: TRBJ1-3; D gene: TRBD1; clone size: many; CDR3 DNA: TGTGCCAGCAGTCCTACCCCCGACAGGGGGTCTGGAAACACCATATATTTT; CDR3 protein: CASSPTPDRGSGNTIYF
V gene: TRBV6-1; J gene: TRBJ1-6; D gene: NA; clone size: many; CDR3 DNA: TGTGCCAGCAGTGAGGGGGCAGGGAGTCATAATTCACCCCTCCACTTT; CDR3 protein: CASSEGAGSHNSPLHF
V gene: TRBV6-1; J gene: TRBJ1-2; D gene: NA; clone size: many; CDR3 DNA: TGTGCCAGCAGTGGGGCAGGAAGCCTCTATGGCTACACCTTC; CDR3 protein: CASSGAGSLYGYTF
V gene: TRBV20-1; J gene: TRBJ2-7; D gene: NA; clone size: NA; CDR3 DNA: TGCAGTGTGACCGGGAACTCCTACGAGCAGTACTTC; CDR3 protein: CSVTGNSYEQYF
V gene: TRBV19; J gene: TRBJ1-2; D gene: NA; clone size: NA; CDR3 DNA: TGTGCCAGTAGTATAGAGGAGGTTTCGGCCGGCGGATTAGCCACCTTC; CDR3 protein: CASSIEEVSAGGLATF
V gene: TRBV2; J gene: TRBJ2-3; D gene: TRBD1; clone size: NA; CDR3 DNA: TGTGCCAGCGGGGGACAGGGGAGCACAGATACGCAGTATTTT; CDR3 protein: CASGGQGSTDTQYF
V gene: TRBV29-1; J gene: TRBJ2-1; D gene: TRBD2; clone size: NA; CDR3 DNA: TGCAGCGTTTGGACTAGCGGGAGCGATGAGCAGTTCTTC; CDR3 protein: CSVWTSGSDEQFF
V gene: TRBV10-3; J gene: TRBJ2-1; D gene: NA; clone size: NA; CDR3 DNA: TGTGCCATCAGGGCCGGCGGGAATCGTGAGCAGTTCTTC; CDR3 protein: CAIRAGGNREQFF
V gene: TRBV5-6; J gene: TRBJ1-1; D gene: TRBD1; clone size: many; CDR3 DNA: TGTGCCAGCAGCGTCCGGGACAGGGATCGTAGGGCTTTCTTT; CDR3 protein: CASSVRDRDRRAFF
V gene: TRBV6-1; J gene: TRBJ2-2; D gene: NA; clone size: many; CDR3 DNA: TGTGCCAGCAGTCCAGGGGCCTGGACCGGGGAGCTGTTTTTT; CDR3 protein: CASSPGAWTGELFF
V gene: TRBV5-1; J gene: TRBJ2-6; D gene: NA; clone size: NA; CDR3 DNA: TGCGCCAGCACCCTCTTTACAGGGTCCGTTTCTGGGGCCAACGTCCTGACTTTC; CDR3 protein: CASTLFTGSVSGANVLTF
V gene: TRBV6-2/TRBV6-3; J gene: TRBJ2-3; D gene: TRBD2; clone size: NA; CDR3 DNA: TGTGCCAGCAAAAGGACTAGGTCCATGGATACGCAGTATTTT; CDR3 protein: CASKRTRSMDTQYF
V gene: TRBV28; J gene: TRBJ2-3; D gene: NA; clone size: many; CDR3 DNA: TGTGCCAGCAGCTCCCCTCCCGTCCATACGCAGTATTTT; CDR3 protein: CASSSPPVHTQYF
V gene: TRBV19; J gene: TRBJ2-3; D gene: TRBD1; clone size: many; CDR3 DNA: TGTGCCAGTAGTATGGACAGGGGGCGCCGGCGCACAAGCACAGATACGCAGTATTTT; CDR3 protein: CASSMDRGRRRTSTDTQYF
V gene: TRBV6-1; J gene: TRBJ1-2; D gene: NA; clone size: many; CDR3 DNA: TGTGCCAGCAGGTCAGGGTCAACATCAGGGCTCCTTAACTATGGCTACACCTTC; CDR3 protein: CASRSGSTSGLLNYGYTF
V gene: TRBV7-2; J gene: TRBJ2-3; D gene: TRBD2; clone size: NA; CDR3 DNA: TGTGCCAGCAGCCAGGGACTAGCGGGGGGCGGTACAGATACGCAGTATTTT; CDR3 protein: CASSQGLAGGGTDTQYF
V gene: TRBV20-1; J gene: TRBJ2-3; D gene: NA; clone size: NA; CDR3 DNA: TGCAGTGCTAGTTCCACACATTCCGTAATAACCACAGATACGCAGTATTTT; CDR3 protein: CSASSTHSVITTDTQYF
V gene: TRBV27; J gene: TRBJ2-7; D gene: NA; clone size: NA; CDR3 DNA: TGTGCCAGCAGTTTATACAACCCGACAGGACCCTACGAGCAATACTTC; CDR3 protein: CASSLYNPTGPYEQYF
V gene: TRBV11-2; J gene: TRBJ2-7; D gene: TRBD2; clone size: many; CDR3 DNA: TGTGCCAGCAGCTTAATAGTCCGGCTAGCGGGGGTCCCTCTGGACGAGCAGTACTTC; CDR3 protein: CASSLIVRLAGVPLDEQYF
V gene: TRBV7-9; J gene: TRBJ2-2; D gene: NA; clone size: NA; CDR3 DNA: TGTGCCAGCAGCCCTCATGACGGGGAGCTGTTTTTT; CDR3 protein: CASSPHDGELFF
V gene: TRBV10-3; J gene: TRBJ2-3; D gene: NA; clone size: many; CDR3 DNA: TGTGCCATCAGTGAGTCGAGGGGGGGCACCAGCACAGATACGCAGTATTTT; CDR3 protein: CAISESRGGTSTDTQYF